This TCR beta chain derives from a study of beta chain features in type 1 diabetes. General study findings and limits: People with Type 1 diabetes carried modestly yet significantly shorter TCRB CDR3s in all four CD4+ subsets.

This clone has just a few counts. As yet, its antigen is unknown. Other DNA sequences in this specimen translate into the identical CDR3. V gave up 2 bases and J gave up 5 bases; unmatched junction bases: 6. There are 14 residues in the CDR3. Looked up from germline, CDR1 is MNHEY and CDR2 is SMNVEV (reference sequence). The entirety of the isolated RNA underwent reverse transcription, so expressed TCRB transcripts were sequenced. Only in-frame clones appear in the TCRdb table, and some are missing; sequencing was by immunoSEQ multiplex PCR. The sample includes about 340,000 clones, about a tenth of them seen just once.

Sequencing was done on a sample of central memory CD4+ T cells from blood. The chain uses TRBV27 and TRBJ2-7; TRBD2 agrees at 7 bases. The sequence came from a man in his thirties or forties with type 1 diabetes. CDR3 in DNA: TGTGCCAGCAGTTTACGACGGGGAGGGGACGAGCAGTACTTC. It specifies CASSLRRGGDEQYF.